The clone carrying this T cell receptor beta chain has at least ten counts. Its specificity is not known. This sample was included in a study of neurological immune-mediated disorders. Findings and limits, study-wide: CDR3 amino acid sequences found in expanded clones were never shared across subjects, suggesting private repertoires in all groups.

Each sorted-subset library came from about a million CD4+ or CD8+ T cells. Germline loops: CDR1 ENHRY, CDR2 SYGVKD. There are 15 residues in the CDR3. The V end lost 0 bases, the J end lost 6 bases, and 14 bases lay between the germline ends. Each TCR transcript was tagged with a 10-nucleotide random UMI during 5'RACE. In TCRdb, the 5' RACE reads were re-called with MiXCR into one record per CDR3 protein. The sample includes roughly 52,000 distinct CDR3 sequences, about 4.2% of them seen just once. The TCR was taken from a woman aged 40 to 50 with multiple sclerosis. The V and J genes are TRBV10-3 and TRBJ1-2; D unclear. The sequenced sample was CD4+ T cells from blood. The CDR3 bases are TGTGCCATCAGTGAGTCGACATGGGGATCCCATGGCTACACCTTC. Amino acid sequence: CAISESTWGSHGYTF.